What follows is one T cell receptor (beta chain) and its context. The antigen remains unidentified. One end of the junction varies from germline; a read error may be responsible. The sample belongs to a study of cytomegalovirus exposure and HLA in healthy donors. Across the study: Earlier results showed almost 120 million unique TCR beta sequences derived from approximately 180 million T cells.

The primer mix had 60 Vbeta and 13 Jbeta primers. This table comes from immunoSEQ multiplex PCR, and its TCRdb copy is limited to in-frame clones, with some not included. The sample comprises 160,000 or so clones, less than 80% of which are singletons, and approximately 4.5% rests with the top ten. The V gene's germline CDR1 is MRHNA and CDR2 SNTAGT. The CDR3 loop spans 14 amino acids. Whole-study results and caveats: A few of the chains that were CMV-associated were confirmed in vitro to be specific for CMV antigens. Among the sequence variants, a highly shared cluster was likely an artifact of sequencing. Earlier analysis found most TCR beta V segments productive about 87% or about 30% of the time.

The source is a man in his forties or fifties in good health and CMV-seronegative. The genes are TRBV6-4 and TRBJ2-3; a possible D gene is TRBD2 (5 bases). The specimen sequenced was PBMCs. In DNA, the CDR3 is TGTGCCAGCCGTGAGGGAGCGGGCACAGATACGCAGTATTTT. Protein: CASREGAGTDTQYF.